This T cell receptor beta chain was identified in a study of T cell clones after liver transplantation (dated by TCRdb to about 2019). Concerning the study at large: ITN030ST, the source of the samples, was a randomized trial that attempted immunosuppression withdrawal within 2 years of liver transplantation. Tolerance was defined as complete immunosuppression withdrawal for at least one year with no rise in liver enzymes beyond twice the upper limit of normal. Until randomization at 12-24 months post-transplant, subjects were given standard immunosuppression, with no induction therapy. Of the 8 liver transplant recipients making up the studied cohort, 3 were classified as tolerant and 5 as non-tolerant. Of the eight recipients, a few were HCV-positive, while the remaining recipients had been transplanted for non-autoimmune, non-viral indications. Blood samples were taken pre-transplant, pre-randomization before withdrawal, and post-randomization after full withdrawal or failed withdrawal. As an antigen-independent comparator for donor-reactive sequences, third party-reactive TCRbeta sequences were also identified from pre-transplant MLRs. After a pre-transplant mixed lymphocyte reaction, TCRbeta sequencing was used to pinpoint donor-reactive T cell clones, which were subsequently tracked in post-transplant blood. Results and caveats for the whole study, not just this receptor: After accounting for repertoire turnover, donor-reactive detection was significantly reduced in 7 of 8 subjects for CD4 and 8 of 8 for CD8. In most of the 8 subjects, circulating donor-reactive CD4 TCRbeta sequences decreased significantly after transplant, regardless of tolerance or HCV status. The conclusions were considered preliminary, being limited by small, heterogeneous patient numbers and non-standardized post-transplant time points. In a couple of subjects, low numbers of available donor cells limited the measurable donor-reactive repertoire. Without allograft tissue specimens, donor-reactive T cells may have migrated into the graft rather than being deleted. The decline in donor-reactive sequences exceeded the decline in third party-reactive sequences, suggesting partial antigen-specific deletion that was unrelated to withdrawal success.

Points on this clone: The clone's antigen remains unknown. Per-nucleotide qualities are absent, and no much larger clonotype sits a single base away.

Thawed unstimulated PBMCs were stained for CD3, CD4 and CD8 and FACS-sorted into CD3+CD4+ and CD3+CD8+ populations. All 8 studied subjects were randomized to withdrawal of immunosuppression. Genomic DNA was isolated with the Qiagen DNeasy Blood and Tissue Kit. Trimming removed 1 base from V and 9 bases from J, leaving 16 bases between the germline ends. The germline V gene gives CDR1 as SGHRS and CDR2 as YFSETQ. Spanning cysteine to phenylalanine, the CDR3 consists of 14 amino acids. CDR3 DNA is the only sequence kept; it has 42 bases, read in frame from the first base. Using immunoSEQ, frozen genomic DNA was subjected to high-throughput TCRbeta CDR3 sequencing, a process that included PCR amplification, mapping, bias correction and internal controls. The original pipeline was this. Productive rearrangements were retained, and unique TCRbeta sequences were defined by the CDR3 nucleotide sequence together with the V and J gene. For a sequence to be called donor-reactive, it needed a frequency of at least 0.01% and at least 5-fold expansion in CFSE-low cells compared with unstimulated pre-transplant cells. Per-subject minimum frequency thresholds, based on the lowest-template unstimulated sample, ensured at least 90% detection power. Jensen-Shannon divergence between the top 1000 TCRbeta sequences post- versus pre-transplant served as the measure of repertoire turnover. Changes in detection of donor-reactive sequences were assessed with two-sided Fisher's exact tests. TCRdb re-hosts the immuneACCESS table, in-frame sequences only. Its copies lack some clones; in the studies checked, an unresolved V gene accounts for under half of them, and the cause for the rest is not known. V, J and clone size were drawn from that table, and D and trimming were deduced from the DNA. This sample gives 80,000 or so clones in total; about 82% of them show up just once. The ten top clones hold approximately 0.45% of the sample.

This TCR was sampled from a human patient who received a liver transplant. Some T cells may originate with the graft donor following a transplant. This chain joins TRBV5-1 to TRBJ1-1; no D gene can be assigned with confidence. The source material was CD4+ T cells from blood, sampled just over 45 months after liver transplant. The nucleotide sequence reads as follows: TGCGCCAGCAGCTTGCTTGGCCAGGCAGAAAAAGCTTTCTTT. Translated, it gives CASSLLGQAEKAFF.